This TCR beta chain was documented in a study of cytomegalovirus exposure and HLA in healthy donors. Study-wide context: Sequencing of 150 million to 200 million T cells in an earlier analysis found around 100 million unique TCR beta sequences.

Comment on this clone: Its antigen remains unidentified.

Looked up from germline, CDR1 is KGHSH and CDR2 is LQKENI. The CDR3 loop spans 15 amino acids. The trim removed 4 bases at V and 3 bases at J, leaving 6 bases unmatched. Primers for the PCR totalled 60 Vbeta and 13 Jbeta. Profiling relied on immunoSEQ multiplex PCR, and the TCRdb table lists in-frame clones only, not all of them. The data show around 210,000 clones, more than 60% seen once. Study-wide results and caveats: Trimming of TCR beta V- and J-genes showed a link, identified in a later analysis, to a missense DCLRE1C variant.

The sample comprised PBMCs. This chain uses TRBV18 with TRBJ2-3, with TRBD2 identical over 8 bases. The receptor was derived from a man in his fifties in good health and CMV-seronegative. CDR3 sequence reads: CASSQLAGITDTQYF. DNA of the CDR3: TGTGCCAGCTCACAGCTAGCGGGTATAACAGATACGCAGTATTTT. Combining the CDR3 with reference TRBV18 and TRBJ2-3 gives the whole variable domain NAGVMQNPRHLVRRRGQEARLRCSPMKGHSHVYWYRQLPEEGLKFMVYLQKENIIDESGMPKERFSAEFPKEGPSILRIQQVVRGDSAAYFCASSQLAGITDTQYFGPGTRLTVL.